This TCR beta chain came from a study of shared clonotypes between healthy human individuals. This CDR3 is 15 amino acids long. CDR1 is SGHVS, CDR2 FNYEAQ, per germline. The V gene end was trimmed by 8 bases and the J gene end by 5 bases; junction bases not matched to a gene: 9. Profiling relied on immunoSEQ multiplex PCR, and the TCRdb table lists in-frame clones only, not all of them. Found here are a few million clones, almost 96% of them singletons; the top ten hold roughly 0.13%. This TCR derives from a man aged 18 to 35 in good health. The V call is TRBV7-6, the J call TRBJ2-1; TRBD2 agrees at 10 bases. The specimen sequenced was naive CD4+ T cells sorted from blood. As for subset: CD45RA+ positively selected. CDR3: CASRRLAGADNEQFF. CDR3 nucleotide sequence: TGTGCCAGCCGCCGCCTAGCGGGAGCCGACAATGAGCAGTTCTTC.